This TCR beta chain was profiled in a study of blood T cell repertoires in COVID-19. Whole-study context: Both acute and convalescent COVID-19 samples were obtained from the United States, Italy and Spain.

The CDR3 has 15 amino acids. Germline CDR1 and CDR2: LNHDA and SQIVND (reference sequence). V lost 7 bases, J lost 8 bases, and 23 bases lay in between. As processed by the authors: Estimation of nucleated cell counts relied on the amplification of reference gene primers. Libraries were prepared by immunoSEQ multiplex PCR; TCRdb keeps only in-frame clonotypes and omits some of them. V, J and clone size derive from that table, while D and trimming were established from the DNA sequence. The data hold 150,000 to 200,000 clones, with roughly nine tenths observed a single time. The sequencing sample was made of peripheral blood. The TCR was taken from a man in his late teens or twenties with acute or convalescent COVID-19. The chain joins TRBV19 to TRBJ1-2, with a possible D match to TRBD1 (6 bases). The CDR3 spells CASTKNRDYPGGYTF. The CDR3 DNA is TGTGCCAGTACCAAAAACAGGGACTATCCCGGGGGCTACACCTTC.